This T cell receptor beta chain was obtained from a study of blood T cell repertoires in COVID-19. Study-wide background: Samples taken during acute and convalescent COVID-19 were collected in the United States, Italy and Spain. PBMCs, B-cell-depleted T cells, or T cells provided the cDNA or gDNA that made up the material.

In the original workflow: How many nucleated cells were present was estimated from reference gene primer amplification. Only in-frame clones appear in the TCRdb table, and some are missing; sequencing was by immunoSEQ multiplex PCR. V, J and clone size derive from that table, while D and trimming were established from the DNA sequence. The data contain roughly 69,000 clones, around 87% of them singletons. Unmatched junction bases numbered 4, after V lost 4 bases and J lost 6 bases. This CDR3 comprises 13 residues. The germline CDR1 and CDR2 sequences are MNHEY and SVGEGT. This sequence originates from a man aged 50 or older with active COVID-19. This sequence joins TRBV6-2 or TRBV6-3 and TRBJ2-3; 7 nucleotides match TRBD2. The sample comprised peripheral blood. Here the CDR3 reads CASSSGGGDTQYF. The CDR3 region has the DNA TGTGCCAGCAGTTCGGGGGGAGGGGATACGCAGTATTTT.